This T cell receptor beta chain came from a study of blood T cell repertoires in COVID-19. Study as a whole: Specimens from acute and convalescent COVID-19 originated in the United States, Italy and Spain. T cells, B-cell-depleted T cells, or PBMCs provided the cDNA or gDNA that served as material.

Sequencing used immunoSEQ multiplex PCR; TCRdb keeps in-frame clones, though not all of them. This sample has roughly 20,000 clones, with roughly 75% found just once. This CDR3 is built from 16 residues. In germline, CDR1 is MDHEN, CDR2 SYDVKM. V was pared by 5 bases and J by 7 bases, with 10 bases of the junction left unmatched. The receptor's source is a man aged 55 to 70 with active COVID-19. The genes are TRBV28 and TRBJ2-2, with 10 nucleotides matching TRBD1. Material for sequencing was peripheral blood. CDR3 residues: CASSPPTGGVVGELFF. CDR3 DNA: TGTGCCAGCAGTCCGCCGACAGGGGGCGTCGTCGGGGAGCTGTTTTTT.